This TCR beta chain emerged from a study of technical replicates of blood from a few donors. Sequenced by immunoSEQ multiplex PCR; TCRdb stores in-frame clones only, minus some. The repertoire holds 74,000 or so clones, with 80% to 95% as singletons. CDR3 length: 11 amino acids. Germline V gives CDR1 MGHDK, CDR2 SYGVNS. Trimming shortened V by 5 bases and J by 3 bases, and 5 bases separated the two germline ends. The sequenced sample was T cells isolated from PBMCs. The chain recombines TRBV25-1 with TRBJ2-7; tentatively, D is TRBD1 (5 bases). The clonotype was recovered from a human donor in good health. CDR3 DNA: TGTGCCAGCAGTACAGGCTACGAGCAGTACTTC. Protein sequence: CASSTGYEQYF.